The following is a T cell receptor beta chain sequence with its context. TCRdb's copy holds only in-frame clones and misses some; the assay was immunoSEQ multiplex PCR. The table has over 450,000 clones, around three quarters seen once. This entry comes from a study of shared T cell receptors in the human thymus. CDR1 SQVTM and CDR2 ANQGSEA come from the germline V gene. This CDR3 is built from 19 residues. The sample also formed part of further work on human thymus T cells. This second study notes: Healthy Finnish infants undergoing corrective surgery for congenital heart defects were the donors. Resections were taken during corrective heart surgery, and the thymus tissue came from these. Biased V and J segment usage appeared in thymus and peripheral blood. Related research has reported that thymic repertoires overlap highly among unrelated individuals.

The gene calls are TRBV29-1 and TRBJ2-5; TRBD2 matches 7 bases. The J call is doubtful: the DNA matches TRBJ2-7 better. Sample: thymocytes. The TCR originated in a boy under two years old with a congenital heart defect. CDR3: CSVSPPQPKGLPLGNEQYF. CDR3 DNA sequence: TGCAGCGTTAGTCCCCCTCAGCCCAAGGGACTACCTCTAGGCAACGAGCAGTACTTC.